This record looks at one T cell receptor beta chain sequence and its context. The target antigen is unknown. Germline CDR1 LNHDA, CDR2 SQIVND (reference sequence). The CDR3 totals 15 residues. Unmatched junction bases numbered 4, after V lost 5 bases and J lost 0 bases. The record originates from a study of graft-versus-host responses after intestinal transplantation. Profiling relied on immunoSEQ multiplex PCR, and the TCRdb table lists in-frame clones only, not all of them. This table holds roughly 50,000 clones, 85% to 95% found once. The TCR sequence derives from a human donor who was the organ donor for an intestinal transplant. Material: unstimulated CD4+ T cells sorted from spleen or lymph node cells, obtained before transplant. The chain joins TRBV19 to TRBJ2-1, with 7 bases that match TRBD2. The CDR3 here is CASSPAGTSYNEQFF. The CDR3, as DNA: TGTGCCAGTAGTCCAGCGGGAACCTCCTACAATGAGCAGTTCTTC. The full variable domain, its missing parts supplied by reference TRBV19 and TRBJ2-1, is DGGITQSPKYLFRKEGQNVTLSCEQNLNHDAMYWYRQDPGQGLRLIYYSQIVNDFQKGDIAEGYSVSREKKESFPLTVTSAQKNPTAFYLCASSPAGTSYNEQFFGPGTRLTVL.